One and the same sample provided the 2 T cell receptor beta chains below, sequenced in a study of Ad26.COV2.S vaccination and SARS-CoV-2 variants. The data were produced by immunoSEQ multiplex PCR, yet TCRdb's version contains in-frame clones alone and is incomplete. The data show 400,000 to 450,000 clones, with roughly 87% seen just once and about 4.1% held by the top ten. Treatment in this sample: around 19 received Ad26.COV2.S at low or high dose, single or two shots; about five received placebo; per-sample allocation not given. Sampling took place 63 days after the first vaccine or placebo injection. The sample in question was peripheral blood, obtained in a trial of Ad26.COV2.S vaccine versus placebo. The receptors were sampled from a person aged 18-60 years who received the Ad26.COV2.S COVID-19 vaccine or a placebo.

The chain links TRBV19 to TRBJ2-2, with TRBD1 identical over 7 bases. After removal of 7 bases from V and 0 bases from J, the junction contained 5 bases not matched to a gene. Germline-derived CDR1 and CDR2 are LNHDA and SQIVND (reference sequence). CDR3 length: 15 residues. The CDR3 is CASTRQGSNTGELFF. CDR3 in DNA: TGTGCCAGTACCCGACAGGGATCGAACACCGGGGAGCTGTTTTTT.

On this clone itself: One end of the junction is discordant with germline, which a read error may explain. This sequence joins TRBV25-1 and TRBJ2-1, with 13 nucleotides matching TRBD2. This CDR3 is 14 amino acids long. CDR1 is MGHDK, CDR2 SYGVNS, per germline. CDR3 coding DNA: TGTGCCAGCAGCGAATTGGGACTAGCGGGGAGGCAGTTCTTC. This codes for CASSELGLAGRQFF.